These 24 T cell receptor beta chains were all obtained from the same sample, sequenced in a study of identifying expanded T cells in peripheral blood. Produced via immunoSEQ multiplex PCR; TCRdb's table is partial and in-frame only. Among about 52,000 clones, approximately 82% were seen once, and the ten largest hold approximately 14%. Source material: blood. All receptors derive from a person aged 18-69 years in good health.

The chain carries TRBV29-1 and TRBJ1-2, with 7 nucleotides matching TRBD1. Germline lookup yields CDR1 SQVTM and CDR2 ANQGSEA. The ends lost 7 bases at V and 2 bases at J; junction bases unmatched: 7. This CDR3 contains 13 residues. This chain's CDR3 is CSASTGQNYGYTF. The CDR3 nucleotides are TGCAGCGCCAGTACGGGACAGAACTATGGCTACACCTTC.

The V gene is TRBV5-8, the J gene TRBJ1-6; D unresolved. Deletions cut 2 bases from V and 12 bases from J, with 12 bases between. Looked up from germline, CDR1 is SGHTS and CDR2 is YDEGEE. The CDR3 spans 13 residues. The CDR3 is CASSLATGKPLHF. Here the CDR3 DNA reads TGTGCCAGCAGCTTAGCCACGGGGAAACCCCTCCACTTT.

This clone occurred a few times. The CDR3 sequence: CASSLEDPADQPQHF. As DNA, the CDR3 is TGTGCCAGCAGCTTGGAGGATCCAGCCGATCAGCCCCAGCATTTT. V is TRBV5-5 and J is TRBJ1-5; no firm D call. Germline V gene lookup returns CDR1 SGHKS and CDR2 YYEKEE (reference sequence). This CDR3 is 15 amino acids long. V was pared by 0 bases and J by 5 bases, with 12 bases between. Variable domain in full (rest from reference TRBV5-5 and TRBJ1-5): DAGVTQSPTHLIKTRGQQVTLRCSPISGHKSVSWYQQVLGQGPQFIFQYYEKEERGRGNFPDRFSARQFPNYSSELNVNALLLGDSALYLCASSLEDPADQPQHFGDGTRLSIL.

The V gene is TRBV6-1, the J gene TRBJ2-1; D is uncertain. CDR3 size: 14 residues. Trimming removed 6 bases at V and 4 bases at J, with 13 bases between. CDR1 is MNHNS, CDR2 SASEGT, per germline. The CDR3 reads CASSVLQAYNEQFF. CDR3 nucleotides: TGTGCCAGCAGCGTACTCCAGGCGTACAATGAGCAGTTCTTC.

The rearrangement joins TRBV5-1 to TRBJ2-7; D is unresolved. The CDR3 spans 14 residues. The germline gives CDR1 SGHRS, CDR2 YFSETQ. V lost 5 bases to trimming and J lost 5 bases, with 17 bases between them. The CDR3 here is CASRSGLSSHEQYV. DNA for the CDR3: TGCGCCAGCAGATCCGGGCTCTCGAGCCACGAGCAGTACGTC.

This clone was detected a few times. This chain joins TRBV11-1 and TRBJ1-1; possible D gene TRBD1, 5 bases. Germline CDR1 SGHAT, CDR2 FQDESV (reference sequence). The germline V and J ends were trimmed by 5 bases and 4 bases, with 17 bases remaining between them. The CDR3 runs to 15 residues. CDR3 bases: TGTGCCAGCAGCCCAGCCGGGGGGAAGACCACTGAAGCTTTCTTT. Translation gives CASSPAGGKTTEAFF.

V is TRBV14 and J is TRBJ1-6; D is ambiguous. This CDR3 contains 15 residues. Germline V gene lookup returns CDR1 SGHDN and CDR2 FVKESK. V lost 2 bases, J lost 2 bases, and 7 bases lay in between. The CDR3 DNA follows: TGTGCCAGCAGCCAAACCGGGGCCTATAATTCACCCCTCCACTTT. This translates into CASSQTGAYNSPLHF.

The chain carries TRBV25-1 and TRBJ1-1; D unclear. Germline values: CDR1 MGHDK, CDR2 SYGVNS. The V end was cut by 4 bases, the J end by 5 bases, with 8 bases between. The CDR3 runs to 12 residues. The CDR3 DNA reads as TGTGCCAGCAGTGTGAAGGGAACTGAAGCTTTCTTT. It is translated as CASSVKGTEAFF.

This CDR3 reads CASGLSASGYTF. The CDR3 bases are TGTGCTAGTGGTTTATCCGCGTCTGGCTACACCTTC. The J gene is TRBJ1-2, the V gene TRBV12-5; D not resolved. V was trimmed by 3 bases and J by 7 bases, leaving 9 bases between them. Germline values: CDR1 LGHNT, CDR2 FRNRAP. The CDR3 has 12 residues.

The sample holds one count of this clone. V and J are TRBV6-5 and TRBJ2-3; no clear D gene. The V end was cut by 6 bases, the J end by 0 bases, with 10 bases between. Per germline, CDR1 MNHEY and CDR2 SVGAGI. The CDR3 runs to 14 residues. CDR3 sequence: CASSQSSSTDTQYF. Written as DNA, the CDR3 is TGTGCCAGCAGCCAGTCATCTAGCACAGATACGCAGTATTTT.

V usage is TRBV7-2 and J usage is TRBJ1-5; 7 bases line up with TRBD1. The CDR3 length is 12 residues. Looked up from germline, CDR1 is SGHTA and CDR2 is FQGNSA. The V segment lost 5 bases and the J segment 12 bases; nucleotides outside the gene matches: 7. CDR3: CASSDRVGLQHF. The CDR3, as DNA: TGTGCCAGCAGCGACAGGGTGGGGCTCCAGCATTTT.

The table lists this clone with a count of one. The chain has TRBV4-2 and TRBJ2-3; the match to TRBD2 covers 10 bases. This CDR3 spans 16 amino acids. Germline CDR1 is LGHNA and CDR2 is YNFKEQ. J gave up 4 bases and V 4 bases, and 8 bases lay outside the gene matches. CDR3 nucleotides: TGTGCCAGCAGCCGACCTGGTAGCGGGGGGTCAGATACGCAGTATTTT. Translating it yields CASSRPGSGGSDTQYF.

This clone was seen more than once but under ten times. This rearrangement joins TRBV21-1 to TRBJ1-2; no check of the table's D call, TRBD1, against the DNA was made. TRBV21-1 corresponds to a pseudogene. The CDR3 length is 15 residues. The CDR3: CASSKVRSGAYGYTF. The CDR3, as DNA: TGTGCCAGCAGCAAAGTTCGTTCAGGGGCCTATGGCTACACCTTC.

The gene calls are TRBV9 and TRBJ2-7, with 10 positions matching TRBD2. Germline V gene lookup returns CDR1 SGDLS and CDR2 YYNGEE. J lost 2 bases, V lost 0 bases, and 5 bases had no gene match. The CDR3 is 16 amino acids. CDR3 coding DNA: TGTGCCAGCAGCGTAGGGGGGCTAGCGGGAGCCTACGAGCAGTACTTC. Translated: CASSVGGLAGAYEQYF.

This sequence joins TRBV19 and TRBJ2-2, with TRBD2 identical over 10 bases. V dropped 9 bases and J dropped 8; count of bases not matched to a gene: 6. The CDR3 contains 13 residues. Germline V lookup: CDR1 LNHDA, CDR2 SQIVND (reference sequence). Here the CDR3 DNA reads TGTGCCAGCTTCGGGACTAGCGCTGGGGAGCTGTTTTTT. It is translated as CASFGTSAGELFF.

The chain couples TRBV29-1 to TRBJ2-3; D is ambiguous. The length of the CDR3 is 12 residues. Germline values: CDR1 SQVTM, CDR2 ANQGSEA. V was shortened by 5 bases and J by 0 bases, with 6 bases between the two germline ends. The CDR3 protein is CSVRGSTDTQYF. The CDR3 coding sequence is TGCAGCGTTAGAGGCAGCACAGATACGCAGTATTTT.

This chain joins TRBV6-6 and TRBJ2-7, with 8 bases aligning to TRBD2. The CDR3 loop spans 14 amino acids. Germline CDR1 reads MNHNY; CDR2 reads SVGAGI (reference sequence). With 7 bases clipped from V and 0 bases from J, the junction kept 5 bases outside the gene matches. The CDR3 DNA reads as TGTGCCAGCACCCCCAGCGGGAGCTCCTACGAGCAGTACTTC. Translating it yields CASTPSGSSYEQYF.

This rearrangement joins TRBV2 to TRBJ1-2; tentative D call: TRBD1 (5 bases). The CDR3 spans 15 residues. CDR1 and CDR2 (germline): SNHLY, FYNNEI. Trimming removed 3 bases at V and 1 base at J, with 12 bases between. CDR3 residues: CASSESPGLNYGYTF. The CDR3 DNA is TGTGCCAGCAGTGAGTCGCCAGGGCTTAACTATGGCTACACCTTC. The full variable domain, completed using reference TRBV2 and TRBJ1-2, is EPEVTQTPSHQVTQMGQEVILRCVPISNHLYFYWYRQILGQKVEFLVSFYNNEISEKSEIFDDQFSVERPDGSNFTLKIRSTKLEDSAMYFCASSESPGLNYGYTFGSGTRLTVV.

This chain connects TRBV11-3 to TRBJ2-1; no firm D call. CDR1 and CDR2 (germline): SGHNT, YENEEA. The CDR3 extends over 13 amino acids. V dropped 2 bases and J dropped 4 bases, with 6 bases sitting between them. CDR3 protein: CASSLQQYNEQFF. CDR3 nucleotide sequence: TGTGCCAGCAGCTTACAACAGTACAATGAGCAGTTCTTC.

This clone showed up just a few times. J is TRBJ1-1 and V is TRBV7-6, with D hard to call. Germline-derived CDR1 and CDR2 are SGHVS and FNYEAQ. This CDR3 is built from 11 residues. Trimming removed 4 bases at V and 12 bases at J, with 12 bases between. In DNA form, the CDR3 reads TGTGCCAGCAGCTACCAGCAGGTAACTTTCTTT. It is translated as CASSYQQVTFF.

This clone appeared once. The chain uses TRBV4-1 and TRBJ2-6, with D possibly matching TRBD1 (6 bases). Germline assignment: CDR1 MGHRA and CDR2 YSYEKL. The CDR3 is made up of 14 amino acids. The germline V and J ends were trimmed by 7 bases and 3 bases, with 10 bases remaining between them. The CDR3 DNA is TGCGCCAGCACTCCGACAGGTGGGGCCAACGTCCTGACTTTC. Translating gives CASTPTGGANVLTF.

The rearrangement uses TRBV5-1 and TRBJ1-2; tentative D call: TRBD1 (6 bases). The CDR3 spans 15 residues. The V gene lost 4 bases and the J gene lost 4 bases, with 17 bases spanning the gap. The germline V gene has CDR1 SGHRS and CDR2 YFSETQ. In DNA, the CDR3 is TGCGCCAGCAGCCTTGCGGGGGGCGAGCTCTATGGCTACACCTTC. Its protein product is CASSLAGGELYGYTF.

This clone was detected once. The rearrangement uses TRBV27 and TRBJ2-7; D unclear. Germline V gene data show CDR1 as MNHEY and CDR2 as SMNVEV (reference sequence). Trimming left V 0 bases short and J 2 bases short, with 14 bases between. The CDR3 runs 16 residues. The CDR3 loop reads CASSLSSVWFTYEQYF. CDR3 nucleotides: TGTGCCAGCAGTTTATCTTCCGTTTGGTTTACCTACGAGCAGTACTTC.

This clone was observed a few times. Other nucleotide sequences from this sample produce the same CDR3. The chain recombines TRBV14 with TRBJ1-1; 8 bases agree with TRBD1. This CDR3 spans 15 amino acids. J gave up 1 base and V 2 bases, and 3 bases lay outside the gene matches. The V gene's germline CDR1 is SGHDN and CDR2 FVKESK. Here the CDR3 reads CASSQRTGRNTEAFF. The CDR3 DNA reads TGTGCCAGCAGCCAACGGACAGGGAGGAACACTGAAGCTTTCTTT.